Listed below are T cell receptor beta chains from one sample, sequenced in a study of shared clonotypes between healthy human individuals. Clones were sequenced by immunoSEQ multiplex PCR, and TCRdb holds only the in-frame ones, with some missing. The sample shows approximately 740,000 clones, more than 85% of them seen only once. Sequenced sample: naive CD8+ T cells sorted from blood. The receptors here all came from a man aged 25 to 40 in good health. Each CDR3 is given with its conserved first and last residue. Each record gives: J gene, V gene, clone size, D gene, CDR3 DNA, CDR3 protein. D genes are given only for firm matches. Some rows mark clone size as missing; the rest say once, few, many or name a class of expanded clone.

>TRBJ2-3|TRBV27|-|TRBD2
TGTGCCAGCAGTTTATTGTTTAGCGGGGGCCCAGATACGCAGTATTTT
CASSLLFSGGPDTQYF
>TRBJ1-2|TRBV27|-|-
TGTGCCGCCAGGGCACCCTATGGCTACACCTTC
CAARAPYGYTF
>TRBJ2-1|TRBV30|once|TRBD1
TGTGCCTGGAGTCGGGACAGTACCTACAATGAGCAGTTCTTC
CAWSRDSTYNEQFF
>TRBJ2-1|TRBV25-1|-|TRBD2
TGTGCCACCCACAGAGGTAGCGGGAGATCCTACAATGAGCAGTTCTTC
CATHRGSGRSYNEQFF
>TRBJ2-3|TRBV9|once|-
TGTGCCAGCAGCCCCCGAGGGGGTTTCACAGATACGCAGTATTTT
CASSPRGGFTDTQYF
>TRBJ2-7|TRBV7-9|-|TRBD2
TGTGCCAGCAGCTATAGCGTACGGACTAGCGGGAGGTGGGCGTACGAGCAGTACTTC
CASSYSVRTSGRWAYEQYF
>TRBJ2-7|TRBV7-9|-|TRBD1
TGTGCCAGCAGCCCGGGACAGGGGGGCGAGCAGTACTTC
CASSPGQGGEQYF
>TRBJ2-2|TRBV9|once|-
TGTGCCAGCAGCTCCCCTCAAAACACCGGGGAGCTGTTTTTT
CASSSPQNTGELFF
>TRBJ2-7|TRBV7-7|-|-
TGTGCCAGCAGCCCATTTGACGGCAACGAGCAGTACTTC
CASSPFDGNEQYF
>TRBJ1-2|TRBV19|few|TRBD1
TGTGCCAGTAGCGATACAGGGGATGGCTACACCTTC
CASSDTGDGYTF
>TRBJ2-7|TRBV5-6|-|-
TGTGCCAGCAGCTTGGGGGCAATTCTGGGACCCTACGAGCAGTACTTC
CASSLGAILGPYEQYF
>TRBJ2-1|TRBV15|-|-
TGTGCCACCAGCAGAGCCTCATACTCGGGACGCAACAATGAGCAGTTCTTC
CATSRASYSGRNNEQFF
>TRBJ1-3|TRBV7-9|-|-
TGTGCCAGCAGCTTATGGCCCACTCCCACCCGACAGGCAGGAAACACCATATATTTT
CASSLWPTPTRQAGNTIYF
>TRBJ2-7|TRBV27|-|-
TGTGCCAGCAGTCAATTCGGGGAGTCCTACGAGCAGTACTTC
CASSQFGESYEQYF
>TRBJ1-1|TRBV19|-|-
TGTGCCAGTAGTAGCTTGGGTACAGCTTTCTTT
CASSSLGTAFF
>TRBJ2-5|TRBV10-1|-|-
TGCGCCAGCAGTGAGACGGGTTCCTCGGAGACCCAGTACTTC
CASSETGSSETQYF
>TRBJ1-1|TRBV27|once|-
TGTGCCAGCAGTCCGACGGGACCTCTGAATGAAGCTTTCTTT
CASSPTGPLNEAFF
>TRBJ2-2|TRBV7-9|-|-
TGTGCCAGCAGCTTAGAGGTACACACCGGGGAGCTGTTTTTT
CASSLEVHTGELFF
>TRBJ2-5|TRBV27|-|TRBD1
TGTGCCAGCAGTCCTTACTCGGACAGGAAAGAGACCCAGTACTTC
CASSPYSDRKETQYF
>TRBJ2-7|TRBV27|-|TRBD2
TGTGCCAGCAGTTTATTAGCGGGAGTCTACGAGCAGTACTTC
CASSLLAGVYEQYF
>TRBJ1-1|TRBV5-1|-|TRBD1
TGCGCCAGCAGCTTGGGTACGACAGGGAATACTGAAGCTTTCTTT
CASSLGTTGNTEAFF
>TRBJ2-7|TRBV11-2|-|-
TGTGCCAGCAGCTTAGGTATAGTAGCGGAGGCCTACGAGCAGTACTTC
CASSLGIVAEAYEQYF
>TRBJ1-1|TRBV9|-|-
TGTGCCAGCAGCGGAGGGGGATGGACTGAAGCTTTCTTT
CASSGGGWTEAFF
>TRBJ2-6|TRBV5-6|-|-
TGTGCCAGCAGCGGGGCCCGACAGTACTCTGGGGCCAACGTCCTGACTTTC
CASSGARQYSGANVLTF
>TRBJ2-7|TRBV6-5|-|TRBD2
TGTGCCACCGTGGGACTAGCAGCGTGGGAGCAGTACTTC
CATVGLAAWEQYF
>TRBJ2-1|TRBV4-3|-|-
TGCGCCAGCACATTCGACTCTGCGGGCTACAATGAGCAGTTCTTC
CASTFDSAGYNEQFF
>TRBJ2-7|TRBV27|once|-
TGTGCCAGCAGTTTATCGGACAGTCAGACCTACGAGCAGTACTTC
CASSLSDSQTYEQYF
>TRBJ1-5|TRBV19|-|-
TGTGCCAGTAGTATAGATGGATATAGCAATCAGCCCCAGCATTTT
CASSIDGYSNQPQHF
>TRBJ2-5|TRBV28|-|-
TGTGCCAGCAGTCAACTAGCCCAAGTTGGAGAGACCCAGTACTTC
CASSQLAQVGETQYF
>TRBJ2-1|TRBV7-9|-|TRBD2
TGTGCCAGCAGCTCCATCTTAGCGCGGGAGAATAATGAGCAGTTCTTC
CASSSILARENNEQFF
>TRBJ2-1|TRBV19|-|TRBD2
TGTGCCAGTAGTTTCGGACTAGCGGTAAGGCAGTTCTTC
CASSFGLAVRQFF
>TRBJ2-7|TRBV6-1|-|-
TGTGCCAGCAGTGACTCCTCGTTCGGGGTCTACGAGCAGTACTTC
CASSDSSFGVYEQYF
>TRBJ2-7|TRBV27|-|TRBD2
TGTGCCACCTCTTTAGCGGGGAGCTCCTACGAGCAGTACTTC
CATSLAGSSYEQYF
>TRBJ2-2|TRBV5-4|-|TRBD1
TGTGCCAGCAGCACCGGGACAGGGTACACCGGGGAGCTGTTTTTT
CASSTGTGYTGELFF
>TRBJ2-3|TRBV28|once|-
TGTGCCAGCAAAAGTTTAGGCAGTTCGGTTCCACCAGATACGCAGTATTTT
CASKSLGSSVPPDTQYF
>TRBJ1-1|TRBV9|-|-
TGTGCCAGCAGCAGGGTGGCGTACACTGAAGCTTTCTTT
CASSRVAYTEAFF
>TRBJ2-2|TRBV27|-|-
TGTGCCAGCAGTACCTATTCTTGGGGGAGTGGCATCGGGGAGCTGTTTTTT
CASSTYSWGSGIGELFF
>TRBJ2-7|TRBV7-6|-|TRBD1
TGTGCCAGCAGCGCAGGACAGGGCCTCTCGGGCGAGCAGTACTTC
CASSAGQGLSGEQYF
>TRBJ2-3|TRBV7-9|-|-
TGTGCCAGCAGCTTGGAGACAGCCTCTGTAGATACGCAGTATTTT
CASSLETASVDTQYF
>TRBJ2-7|TRBV19|-|-
TGTGCCAGTAAAGATAGGACTTCCGCCTACGAGCAGTACTTC
CASKDRTSAYEQYF
>TRBJ2-1|TRBV30|-|-
TGTGCCTGGAGTGGGGGTATAGATGAGCAGTTCTTC
CAWSGGIDEQFF
>TRBJ2-7|TRBV27|-|TRBD2
TGTGCCAGTAAACCTAGCGGGAGGGACTCCTACGAGCAGTACTTC
CASKPSGRDSYEQYF
>TRBJ2-5|TRBV16|-|-
TGTGCCAGCAGCCAATCGGGAGGACGGGAAGAGACCCAGTACTTC
CASSQSGGREETQYF
>TRBJ2-3|TRBV6-1|-|TRBD2
TGTGCCAGCAGTGAAGGGGTAGCGGGAGGGACAGATACGCAGTATTTT
CASSEGVAGGTDTQYF
>TRBJ2-2|TRBV5-6|-|TRBD1
TGTGCCAGCAGCTTAACAGGGGCCGGGGAGCTGTTTTTT
CASSLTGAGELFF
>TRBJ2-7|TRBV10-1|-|TRBD1
TGCGCCAGCAGTGCGGGACAGGGTCTGCGGGAGCAGTACTTC
CASSAGQGLREQYF
>TRBJ2-3|TRBV6-6|-|TRBD2
TGTGCCACTGAAATAGCGGGAGTCGCAGATACGCAGTATTTT
CATEIAGVADTQYF
>TRBJ2-5|TRBV2|-|-
TGTGCCAGCAGTGACGGGAACCAACGGACCCAGTACTTC
CASSDGNQRTQYF
>TRBJ2-1|TRBV7-9|-|-
TGTGCCAGCAGCTTAGTTTCCCCGGGGTACCCGTCCAATGAGCAGTTCTTC
CASSLVSPGYPSNEQFF
>TRBJ2-3|TRBV27|-|-
TGTGCCAGCAGTACCAGACCTTCAGATACGCAGTATTTT
CASSTRPSDTQYF
>TRBJ2-7|TRBV5-1|-|-
TGCGCCAGCAGCTCCCCCAATAGGGGAAACGAGCAGTACTTC
CASSSPNRGNEQYF
>TRBJ2-7|TRBV7-9|-|-
TGTGCCAGCAGCCCGGGCTCGGAGGGGGCGTCCTACGAGCAGTACTTC
CASSPGSEGASYEQYF
>TRBJ2-7|TRBV6-5|-|-
TGTGCCAGCAGCCTGGAGGGTTTTGGCGAGCAGTACTTC
CASSLEGFGEQYF
>TRBJ2-7|TRBV19|-|TRBD2
TGTGCCAGTAGTATTGGACTAGCGGGAGGTTTTGAGCAGTACTTC
CASSIGLAGGFEQYF
>TRBJ2-3|TRBV9|-|TRBD2
TGTGCCAGCAGCGAGTGGACTAGCGGGCCCCCAGATACGCAGTATTTT
CASSEWTSGPPDTQYF
>TRBJ2-7|TRBV5-5|few|-
TGTGCCAGCAGCCCAGGGGTAGCCAGCTCCTACGAGCAGTACTTC
CASSPGVASSYEQYF
>TRBJ2-1|TRBV5-1|once|-
TGCGCCAGCAGCTTGGCCGAAGCGGGTGCGGGGAATGAGCAGTTCTTC
CASSLAEAGAGNEQFF
>TRBJ2-3|TRBV5-6|-|-
TGTGCCAGCACCTGGCTAGCCACAGATACGCAGTATTTT
CASTWLATDTQYF
>TRBJ2-3|TRBV5-1|-|-
TGCGCCAGCAGCTTGGACTTCACAGATACGCAGTATTTT
CASSLDFTDTQYF